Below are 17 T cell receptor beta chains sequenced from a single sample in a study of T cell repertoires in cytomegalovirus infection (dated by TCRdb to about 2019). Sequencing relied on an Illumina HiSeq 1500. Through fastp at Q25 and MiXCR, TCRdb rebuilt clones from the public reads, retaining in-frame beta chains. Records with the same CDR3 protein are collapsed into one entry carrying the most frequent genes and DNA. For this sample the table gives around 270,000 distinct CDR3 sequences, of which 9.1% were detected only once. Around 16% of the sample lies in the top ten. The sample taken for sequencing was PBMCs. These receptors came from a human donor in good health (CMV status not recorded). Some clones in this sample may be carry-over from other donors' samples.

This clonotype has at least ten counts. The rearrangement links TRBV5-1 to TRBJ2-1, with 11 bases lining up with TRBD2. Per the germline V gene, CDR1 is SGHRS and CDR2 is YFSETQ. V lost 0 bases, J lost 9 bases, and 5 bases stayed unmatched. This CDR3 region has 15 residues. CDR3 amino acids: CASSLVGTSGSEQFF. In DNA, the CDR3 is TGCGCCAGCAGCTTGGTCGGGACTAGCGGTTCTGAGCAGTTCTTC.

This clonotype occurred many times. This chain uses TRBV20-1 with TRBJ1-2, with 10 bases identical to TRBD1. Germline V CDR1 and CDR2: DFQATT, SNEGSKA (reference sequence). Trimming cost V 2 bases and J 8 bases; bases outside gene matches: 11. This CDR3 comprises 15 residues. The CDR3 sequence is CSARPRTGGIIGYTF. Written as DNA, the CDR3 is TGCAGTGCTAGACCGAGGACAGGGGGAATAATAGGCTACACCTTC.

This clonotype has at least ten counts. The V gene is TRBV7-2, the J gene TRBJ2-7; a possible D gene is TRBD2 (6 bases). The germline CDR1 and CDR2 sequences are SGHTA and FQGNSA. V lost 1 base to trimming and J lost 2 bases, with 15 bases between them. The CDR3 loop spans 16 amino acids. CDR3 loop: CASSLGGDWGAYEQYF. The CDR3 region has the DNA TGTGCCAGCAGCTTAGGGGGAGATTGGGGGGCCTACGAGCAGTACTTC.

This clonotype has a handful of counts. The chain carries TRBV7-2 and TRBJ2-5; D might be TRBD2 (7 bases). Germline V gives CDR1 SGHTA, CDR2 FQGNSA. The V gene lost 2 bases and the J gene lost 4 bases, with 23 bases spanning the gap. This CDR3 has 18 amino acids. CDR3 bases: TGTGCCAGCAGCTTAAGGGTGGCTGGGCGGGGGCCGGGAGAGACCCAGTACTTC. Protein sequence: CASSLRVAGRGPGETQYF.

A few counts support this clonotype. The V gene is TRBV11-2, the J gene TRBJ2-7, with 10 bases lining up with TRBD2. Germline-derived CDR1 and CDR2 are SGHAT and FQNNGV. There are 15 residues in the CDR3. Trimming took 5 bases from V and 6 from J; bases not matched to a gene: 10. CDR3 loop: CASSPGASGSVEQYF. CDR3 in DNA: TGTGCCAGCAGCCCAGGGGCTAGCGGGAGTGTCGAGCAGTACTTC.

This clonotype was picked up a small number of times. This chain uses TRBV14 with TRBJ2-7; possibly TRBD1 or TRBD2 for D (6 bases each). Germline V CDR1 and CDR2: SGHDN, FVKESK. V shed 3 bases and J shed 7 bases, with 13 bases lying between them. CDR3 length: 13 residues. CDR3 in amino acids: CASSHQGSGEQYF. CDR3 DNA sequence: TGTGCCAGCAGCCATCAGGGGAGCGGGGAGCAGTACTTC.

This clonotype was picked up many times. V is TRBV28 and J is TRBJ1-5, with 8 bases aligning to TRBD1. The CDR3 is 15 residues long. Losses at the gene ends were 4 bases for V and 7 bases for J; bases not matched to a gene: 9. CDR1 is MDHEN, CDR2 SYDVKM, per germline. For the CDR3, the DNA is TGTGCCAGCAGTTCCCCCGGGACAGGAGAGCAGCCCCAGCATTTT. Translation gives CASSSPGTGEQPQHF. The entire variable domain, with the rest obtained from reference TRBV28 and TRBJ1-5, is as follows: DVKVTQSSRYLVKRTGEKVFLECVQDMDHENMFWYRQDPGLGLRLIYFSYDVKMKEKGDIPEGYSVSREKKERFSLILESASTNQTSMYLCASSSPGTGEQPQHFGDGTRLSIL.

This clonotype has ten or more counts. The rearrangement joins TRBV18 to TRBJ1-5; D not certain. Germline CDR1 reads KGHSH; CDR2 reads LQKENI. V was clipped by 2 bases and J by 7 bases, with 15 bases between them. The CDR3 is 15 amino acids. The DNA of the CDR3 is TGTGCCAGCTCACCAGGGTCAGTGATGATACAGCCCCAGCATTTT. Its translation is CASSPGSVMIQPQHF.

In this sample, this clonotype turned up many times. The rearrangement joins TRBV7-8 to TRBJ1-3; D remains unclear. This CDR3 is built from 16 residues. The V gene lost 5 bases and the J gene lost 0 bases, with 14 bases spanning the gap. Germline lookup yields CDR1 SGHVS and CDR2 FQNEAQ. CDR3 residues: CASSQTGLRSGNTIYF. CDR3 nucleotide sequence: TGTGCCAGCAGCCAGACCGGGTTACGCTCTGGAAACACCATATATTTT. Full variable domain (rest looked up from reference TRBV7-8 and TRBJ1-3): GAGVSQSPRYKVAKRGQDVALRCDPISGHVSLFWYQQALGQGPEFLTYFQNEAQLDKSGLPSDRFFAERPEGSVSTLKIQRTQQEDSAVYLCASSQTGLRSGNTIYFGEGSWLTVV.

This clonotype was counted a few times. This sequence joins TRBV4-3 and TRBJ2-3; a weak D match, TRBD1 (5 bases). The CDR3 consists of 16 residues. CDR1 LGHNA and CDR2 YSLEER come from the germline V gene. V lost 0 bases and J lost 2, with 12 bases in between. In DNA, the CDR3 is TGCGCCAGCAGCCAAGATCGGGCCAGGGTCACAGATACGCAGTATTTT. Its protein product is CASSQDRARVTDTQYF.

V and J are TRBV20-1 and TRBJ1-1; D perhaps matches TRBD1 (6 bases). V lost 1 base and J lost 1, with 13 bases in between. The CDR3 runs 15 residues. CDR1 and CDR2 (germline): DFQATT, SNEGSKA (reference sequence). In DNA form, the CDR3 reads TGCAGTGCTAGAGTGGCAGGGGATTGGAACACTGAAGCTTTCTTT. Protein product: CSARVAGDWNTEAFF.

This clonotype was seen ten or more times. The CDR3 spells CASSLTGDSDTQYF. The CDR3 nucleotides read TGTGCCAGCAGCTTGACAGGGGACTCAGATACGCAGTATTTT. V usage is TRBV7-6 and J usage is TRBJ2-3, with 8 bases matching TRBD1. From germline, CDR1 is SGHVS and CDR2 FNYEAQ. V lost 3 bases and J lost 4; bases outside the gene matches: 3. The CDR3 has 14 residues. Supplemented by reference TRBV7-6 and TRBJ2-3, the full variable domain reads GAGVSQSPRYKVTKRGQDVALRCDPISGHVSLYWYRQALGQGPEFLTYFNYEAQQDKSGLPNDRFSAERPEGSISTLTIQRTEQRDSAMYRCASSLTGDSDTQYFGPGTRLTVL.

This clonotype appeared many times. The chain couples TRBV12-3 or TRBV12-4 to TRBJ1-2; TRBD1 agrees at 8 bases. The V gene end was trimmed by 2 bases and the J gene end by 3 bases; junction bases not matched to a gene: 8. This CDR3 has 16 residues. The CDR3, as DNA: TGTGCCAGCAGTTTAAGTCGGACAGGGCCCCACTATGGCTACACCTTC. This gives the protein CASSLSRTGPHYGYTF.

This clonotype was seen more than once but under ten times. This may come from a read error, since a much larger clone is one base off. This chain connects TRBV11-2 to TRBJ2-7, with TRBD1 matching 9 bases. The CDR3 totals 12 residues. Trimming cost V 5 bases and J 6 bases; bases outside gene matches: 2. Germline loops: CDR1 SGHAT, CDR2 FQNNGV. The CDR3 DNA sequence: TGTGCCAGCAGCGGGACAGGGCTCGAGCAGTACTTC. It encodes CASSGTGLEQYF.

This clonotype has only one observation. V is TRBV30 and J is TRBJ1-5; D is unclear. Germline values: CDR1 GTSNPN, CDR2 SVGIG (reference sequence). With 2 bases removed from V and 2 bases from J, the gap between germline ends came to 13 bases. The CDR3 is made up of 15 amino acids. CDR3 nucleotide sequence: TGTGCCTGGAGTAGGAGGGCTGTCGGCAATCAGCCCCAGCATTTT. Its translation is CAWSRRAVGNQPQHF.

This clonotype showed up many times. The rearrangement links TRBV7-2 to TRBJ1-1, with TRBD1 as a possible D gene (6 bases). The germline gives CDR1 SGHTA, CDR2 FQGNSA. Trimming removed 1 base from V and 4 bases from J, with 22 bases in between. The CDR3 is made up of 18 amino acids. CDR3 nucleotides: TGTGCCAGCAGCTTAGGGGCTGGGGGCATTGGGCGGGGCACTGAAGCTTTCTTT. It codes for CASSLGAGGIGRGTEAFF. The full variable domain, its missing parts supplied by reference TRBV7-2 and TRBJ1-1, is GAGVSQSPSNKVTEKGKDVELRCDPISGHTALYWYRQSLGQGLEFLIYFQGNSAPDKSGLPSDRFSAERTGGSVSTLTIQRTQQEDSAVYLCASSLGAGGIGRGTEAFFGQGTRLTVV.

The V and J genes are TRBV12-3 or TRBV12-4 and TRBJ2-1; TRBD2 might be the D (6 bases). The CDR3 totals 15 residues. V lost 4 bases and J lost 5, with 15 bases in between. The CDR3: CASSSRIAVHNEQFF. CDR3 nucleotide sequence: TGTGCCAGCAGTTCTCGAATAGCGGTCCACAATGAGCAGTTCTTC.